What follows is one T cell receptor beta chain and its context. This sample stems from a study of blood T cell repertoires in COVID-19. As for the study in general: Both acute and convalescent COVID-19 samples were obtained from the United States, Italy and Spain.

Per the study methods: Amplification from reference gene primers served as the basis for estimated nucleated cell counts. Assay used: immunoSEQ multiplex PCR; TCRdb lists only in-frame clones, some missing. V, J and clone size reflect that table, while D and trimming were determined from the DNA. Of around 450,000 clones listed, around 89% were seen once; the top ten hold 4.3%. The receptor's source is a woman aged 25-40 years with acute or convalescent COVID-19. The sequenced sample was peripheral blood.

Here the CDR3 DNA reads TGTGCCAGCAGACCGGGGGTTAATTCACCCCTCCACTTT. This encodes CASRPGVNSPLHF. The chain combines TRBV2 with TRBJ1-6; possibly TRBD1 for D (5 bases). The CDR3 spans 13 residues. Germline loops: CDR1 SNHLY, CDR2 FYNNEI. V was trimmed by 6 bases and J by 6 bases, leaving 9 bases between them.